These 11 T cell receptor beta chains came from one sample sequenced in a study of PD-1 blockade in mismatch repair-deficient tumors. Method: immunoSEQ multiplex PCR; TCRdb's copy keeps in-frame clones and lacks some. The sample has approximately 60,000 clones; approximately 88% are singletons. The sequencing here drew on peripheral blood, taken 52 weeks after starting pembrolizumab. The receptors shown here come from an adult with mismatch repair-deficient cancer.

The chain joins TRBV19 to TRBJ2-5; the match to TRBD2 covers 13 bases. This CDR3 is 17 amino acids long. V lost 1 base to trimming and J lost 4 bases; unmatched junction nucleotides: 6. Germline V gives CDR1 LNHDA, CDR2 SQIVND (reference sequence). CDR3 nucleotide sequence: TGTGCCAGTAGTATAGGGACTAGCGGGAGCAGGGTAGAGACCCAGTACTTC. The encoded protein is CASSIGTSGSRVETQYF.

This clone appeared a single time. This chain links TRBV7-9 with TRBJ1-1, with 8 nucleotides matching TRBD1. Germline assignment: CDR1 SEHNR and CDR2 FQNEAQ (reference sequence). Unmatched junction bases numbered 7, after V lost 8 bases and J lost 8 bases. The CDR3 loop spans 12 amino acids. This CDR3 reads CASRGTGGEAFF. CDR3 bases: TGTGCCAGCCGTGGGACAGGAGGAGAAGCTTTCTTT.

V usage is TRBV4-1 and J usage is TRBJ2-4; D assignment may be TRBD1 or TRBD2 (6 bases each). Germline CDR1 MGHRA, CDR2 YSYEKL. This CDR3 is built from 14 residues. V lost 0 bases to trimming and J lost 6 bases, with 9 bases between them. CDR3 coding DNA: TGCGCCAGCAGCCAAGATCCGGGGGCAAACATTCAGTACTTC. Protein product: CASSQDPGANIQYF.

CDR3 nucleotide sequence: TGTGCCAGCAGCGTAGGCCCGACTGCTAATTACAATGAGCAGTTCTTC. Translation: CASSVGPTANYNEQFF. The chain uses TRBV9 and TRBJ2-1, with D unclear. The length of the CDR3 is 16 residues. The germline gives CDR1 SGDLS, CDR2 YYNGEE. Trimming took off 0 bases at V and 4 bases at J, with 14 bases between the two ends. The variable domain in full, with the rest retrieved from reference TRBV9 and TRBJ2-1, is DSGVTQTPKHLITATGQRVTLRCSPRSGDLSVYWYQQSLDQGLQFLIQYYNGEERAKGNILERFSAQQFPDLHSELNLSSLELGDSALYFCASSVGPTANYNEQFFGPGTRLTVL.

The chain employs TRBV7-9 and TRBJ2-5; TRBD2 matches at 8 bases. This CDR3 comprises 16 residues. With 5 bases clipped from V and 2 bases from J, the junction kept 10 bases outside the gene matches. The germline CDR1 and CDR2 sequences are SEHNR and FQNEAQ (reference sequence). CDR3 coding DNA: TGTGCCAGCAGCCCCGGGGGGGAAGCGACGCAAGAGACCCAGTACTTC. Its translation is CASSPGGEATQETQYF. Variable domain in full (rest from reference TRBV7-9 and TRBJ2-5): DTGVSQNPRHKITKRGQNVTFRCDPISEHNRLYWYRQTLGQGPEFLTYFQNEAQLEKSRLLSDRFSAERPKGSFSTLEIQRTEQGDSAMYLCASSPGGEATQETQYFGPGTRLLVL.

Here the CDR3 reads CASSYSGAGYEQYF. The CDR3 DNA reads as TGTGCCAGCAGTTACTCGGGGGCAGGTTACGAGCAGTACTTC. The gene calls are TRBV6-6 and TRBJ2-7; maybe TRBD1 (6 bases). Per germline, CDR1 MNHNY and CDR2 SVGAGI (reference sequence). This CDR3 has 14 residues. Trimming took off 0 bases at V and 4 bases at J, with 10 bases between the two ends.

CDR3 in DNA: TGTGCCAGTAGTAATGAGGCGGGCCGCTCGGCCTCTGGGGCCAACGTCCTGACTTTC. It translates to CASSNEAGRSASGANVLTF. J is TRBJ2-6 and V is TRBV19; TRBD2 is a possible D gene (5 bases). Looked up from germline, CDR1 is LNHDA and CDR2 is SQIVND (reference sequence). The CDR3 spans 19 residues. V lost 4 bases, J lost 0 bases, and 19 bases lay in between.

The table lists this clone with a count of one. The chain joins TRBV18 to TRBJ2-7; no clear D gene. With 3 bases removed from V and 7 bases from J, the gap between germline ends came to 13 bases. The CDR3 length is 13 residues. Germline CDR1 reads KGHSH; CDR2 reads LQKENI. CDR3 protein: CASSPDGFEEQYF. In DNA form, the CDR3 reads TGTGCCAGCTCACCGGACGGGTTCGAGGAGCAGTACTTC.

This clone was seen a single time. The chain couples TRBV12-5 to TRBJ2-7, with 14 bases aligning to TRBD2. Germline CDR1 and CDR2: LGHNT and FRNRAP. This CDR3 is built from 16 residues. V trimming: 3 bases; J trimming: 2 bases; junction bases outside the gene matches: 3. This chain's CDR3 is CASGFGTSGRPYEQYF. In nucleotides, the CDR3 is TGTGCTAGTGGTTTCGGGACTAGCGGGAGACCCTACGAGCAGTACTTC.

In DNA form, the CDR3 reads TGTGCCAGTAGCCTCGGGACAGCCCCTGGGGCCAACGTCCTGACTTTC. It codes for CASSLGTAPGANVLTF. The gene calls are TRBV19 and TRBJ2-6; TRBD1 aligns across 7 bases. Per germline, CDR1 LNHDA and CDR2 SQIVND (reference sequence). The length of the CDR3 is 16 residues. The J segment lost 2 bases and the V segment lost 6 bases, leaving 7 bases of the junction unmatched.

The chain links TRBV2 to TRBJ2-7; 9 nucleotides align to TRBD2. The trim removed 6 bases at V and 2 bases at J, leaving 5 bases unmatched. The length of the CDR3 is 14 residues. Germline values: CDR1 SNHLY, CDR2 FYNNEI. The CDR3 DNA reads TGTGCCAGCAGGGTAGCGGGAGTCGCCTACGAGCAGTACTTC. Encoded protein: CASRVAGVAYEQYF.